The clone carrying this T cell receptor beta chain was seen a few times. Its antigen remains unidentified. This may arise from a read error, as a much more abundant clone is one base away. This sample is part of a study of regulatory T cells in long-lasting Graves disease. Combining iRepertoire HTBI primers with Arm-PCR of CDR3 regions, the authors built TCR beta libraries. MiXCR was run by TCRdb on the multiplex PCR reads, yielding one entry per CDR3 protein. The sample records some 500,000 distinct CDR3 sequences, 13% being singletons. Stated time point: newly diagnosed GD, antithyroid drugs for less than 3 months. PBMC-extracted RNA yielded the TCR library. Study results and limitations: Persistent patients had more shared public clonotypes (about 2,800) than new patients (around 1,000).

Germline trimming cut 3 bases from V and 3 bases from J; bases unmatched to any gene: 11. CDR1 DFQATT and CDR2 SNEGSKA come from the germline V gene (reference sequence). This CDR3 spans 15 amino acids. Another study also made use of these data, one on T cells in Graves' hyperthyroidism and ophthalmopathy. Per that study: A set of HTBI primers served as the primers for a first-round RT-PCR of the TCR CDR3.

The gene calls are TRBV20-1 and TRBJ2-7, with 7 bases matching TRBD2. This receptor was taken from a man aged 30 to 45 with Graves disease. The source was peripheral blood mononuclear cells (PBMCs), collected at new diagnosis, from a patient treated with antithyroid drugs. The CDR3 loop is CSASPWGGGDYEQYF. As DNA, the CDR3 is TGCAGTGCTAGTCCCTGGGGGGGGGGGGACTACGAGCAGTACTTC.